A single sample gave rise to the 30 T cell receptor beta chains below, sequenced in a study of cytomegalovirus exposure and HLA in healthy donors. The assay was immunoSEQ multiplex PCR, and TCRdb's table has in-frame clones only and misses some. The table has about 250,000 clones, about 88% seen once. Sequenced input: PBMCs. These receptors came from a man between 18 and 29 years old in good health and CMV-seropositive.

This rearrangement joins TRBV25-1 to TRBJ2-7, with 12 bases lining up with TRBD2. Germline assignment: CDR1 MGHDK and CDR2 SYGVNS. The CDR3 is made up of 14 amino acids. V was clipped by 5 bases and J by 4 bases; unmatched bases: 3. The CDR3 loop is CASSWTSGTYEQYF. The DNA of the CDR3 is TGTGCCAGCAGTTGGACTAGCGGGACTTACGAGCAGTACTTC.

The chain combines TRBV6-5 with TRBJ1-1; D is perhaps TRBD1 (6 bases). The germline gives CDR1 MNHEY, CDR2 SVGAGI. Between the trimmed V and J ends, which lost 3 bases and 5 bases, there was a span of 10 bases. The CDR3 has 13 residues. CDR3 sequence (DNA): TGTGCCAGCAGTTATACAGGGAAGACTGAAGCTTTCTTT. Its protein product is CASSYTGKTEAFF.

The CDR3 loop reads CASSGLRAGELFF. The CDR3 DNA follows: TGCGCCAGCAGCGGCCTTAGGGCCGGGGAGCTGTTTTTT. The chain recombines TRBV5-1 with TRBJ2-2; D is ambiguous. The CDR3 sequence is 13 residues long. The V end was cut by 4 bases, the J end by 6 bases, with 10 bases between. The germline V gene encodes CDR1 SGHRS and CDR2 YFSETQ.

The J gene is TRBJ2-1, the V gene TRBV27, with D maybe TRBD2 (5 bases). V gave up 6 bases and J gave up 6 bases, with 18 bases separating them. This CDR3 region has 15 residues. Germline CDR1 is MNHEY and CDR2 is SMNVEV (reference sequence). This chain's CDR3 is CASSRLALHTNEQFF. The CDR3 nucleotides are TGTGCCAGCAGCCGTCTAGCATTACACACCAATGAGCAGTTCTTC.

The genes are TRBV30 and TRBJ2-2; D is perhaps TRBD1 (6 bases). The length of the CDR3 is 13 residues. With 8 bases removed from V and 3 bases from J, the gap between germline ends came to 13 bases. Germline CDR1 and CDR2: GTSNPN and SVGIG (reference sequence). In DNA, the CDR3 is TGTGCCAGAGACCGACAGGACACCGGGGAGCTGTTTTTT. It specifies CARDRQDTGELFF. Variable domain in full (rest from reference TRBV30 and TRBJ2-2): SQTIHQWPATLVQPVGSPLSLECTVEGTSNPNLYWYRQAAGRGLQLLFYSVGIGQISSEVPQNLSASRPQDRQFILSSKKLLLSDSGFYLCARDRQDTGELFFGEGSRLTVL.

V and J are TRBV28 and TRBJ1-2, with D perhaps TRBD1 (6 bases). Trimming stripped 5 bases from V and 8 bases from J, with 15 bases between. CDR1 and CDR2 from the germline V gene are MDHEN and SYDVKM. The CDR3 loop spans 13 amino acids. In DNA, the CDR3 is TGTGCCAGCAGTCCTCAGGGGATGAGAGGCTACACCTTC. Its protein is CASSPQGMRGYTF.

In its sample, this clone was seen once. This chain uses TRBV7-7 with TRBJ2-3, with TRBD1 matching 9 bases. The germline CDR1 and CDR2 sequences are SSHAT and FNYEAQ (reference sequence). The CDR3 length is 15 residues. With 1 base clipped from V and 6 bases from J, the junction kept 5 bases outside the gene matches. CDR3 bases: TGTGCCAGCAGCTTAGGGACAGGGGAGGTTGATACGCAGTATTTT. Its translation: CASSLGTGEVDTQYF. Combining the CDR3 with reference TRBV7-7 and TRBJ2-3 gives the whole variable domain GAGVSQSPRYKVTKRGQDVTLRCDPISSHATLYWYQQALGQGPEFLTYFNYEAQPDKSGLPSDRFSAERPEGSISTLTIQRTEQRDSAMYRCASSLGTGEVDTQYFGPGTRLTVL.

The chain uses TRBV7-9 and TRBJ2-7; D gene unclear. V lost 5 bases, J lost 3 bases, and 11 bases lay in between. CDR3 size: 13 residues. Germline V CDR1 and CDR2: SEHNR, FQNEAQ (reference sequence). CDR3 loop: CASSLGPLYEQYF. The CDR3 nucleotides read TGTGCCAGCAGCCTTGGACCCCTCTACGAGCAGTACTTC.

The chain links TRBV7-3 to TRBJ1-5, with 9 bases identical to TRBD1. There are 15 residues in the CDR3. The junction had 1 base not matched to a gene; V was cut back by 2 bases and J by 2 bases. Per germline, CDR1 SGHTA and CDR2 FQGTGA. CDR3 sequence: CASSLRTGGNQPQHF. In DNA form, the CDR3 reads TGTGCCAGCAGCTTACGGACAGGGGGCAATCAGCCCCAGCATTTT.

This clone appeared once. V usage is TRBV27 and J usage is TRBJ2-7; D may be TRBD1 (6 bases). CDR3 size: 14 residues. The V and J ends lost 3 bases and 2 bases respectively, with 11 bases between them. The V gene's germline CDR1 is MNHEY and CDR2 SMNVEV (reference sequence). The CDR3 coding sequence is TGTGCCAGCAGTTTGACGCAGGGGCCCTACGAGCAGTACTTC. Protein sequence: CASSLTQGPYEQYF.

CDR3 coding DNA: TGCAGCGTTGTGTTGAGGGACGGCGAGCAGTACTTC. It translates to CSVVLRDGEQYF. The chain combines TRBV29-1 with TRBJ2-7; D tentatively fits TRBD1 or TRBD2 (5 bases each). The CDR3 is made up of 12 amino acids. Trimming cost V 4 bases and J 6 bases, with 13 bases left between them. Germline V gene data show CDR1 as SQVTM and CDR2 as ANQGSEA.

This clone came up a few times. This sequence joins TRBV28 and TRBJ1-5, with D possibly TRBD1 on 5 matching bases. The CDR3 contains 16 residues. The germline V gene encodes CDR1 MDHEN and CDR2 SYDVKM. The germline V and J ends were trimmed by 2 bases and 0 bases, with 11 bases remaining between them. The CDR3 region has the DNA TGTGCCAGCAGTTTACGGGGACTCAATAGCAATCAGCCCCAGCATTTT. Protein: CASSLRGLNSNQPQHF.

The DNA of the CDR3 is TGCGCCAGCAGCTTGGCCGGTAGAGGAAATAATGAAAAACTGTTTTTT. This gives the protein CASSLAGRGNNEKLFF. The chain combines TRBV5-1 with TRBJ1-4; D uncertain. V lost 0 bases, J lost 4 bases, and 13 bases lay in between. CDR1 is SGHRS and CDR2 is YFSETQ in the germline V gene. The CDR3 runs to 16 residues.

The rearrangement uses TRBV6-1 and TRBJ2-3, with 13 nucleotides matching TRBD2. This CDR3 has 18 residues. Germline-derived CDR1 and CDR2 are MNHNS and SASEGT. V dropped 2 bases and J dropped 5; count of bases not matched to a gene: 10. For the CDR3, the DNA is TGTGCCAGCAGTGAACCTCCCTGGACTAGCGGGAGAGGAGATACGCAGTATTTT. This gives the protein CASSEPPWTSGRGDTQYF.

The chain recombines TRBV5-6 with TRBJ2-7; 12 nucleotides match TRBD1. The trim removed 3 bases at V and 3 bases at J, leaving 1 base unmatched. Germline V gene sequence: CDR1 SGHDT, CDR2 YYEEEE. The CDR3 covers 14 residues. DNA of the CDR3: TGTGCCAGCAGCTGGGACAGGGGGCTCTACGAGCAGTACTTC. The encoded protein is CASSWDRGLYEQYF.

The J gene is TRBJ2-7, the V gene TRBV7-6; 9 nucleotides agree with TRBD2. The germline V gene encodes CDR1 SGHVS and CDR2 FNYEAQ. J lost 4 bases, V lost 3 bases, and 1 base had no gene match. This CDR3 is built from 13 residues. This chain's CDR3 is CASSFSGSYEQYF. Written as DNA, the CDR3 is TGTGCCAGCAGCTTTAGCGGGAGTTACGAGCAGTACTTC.

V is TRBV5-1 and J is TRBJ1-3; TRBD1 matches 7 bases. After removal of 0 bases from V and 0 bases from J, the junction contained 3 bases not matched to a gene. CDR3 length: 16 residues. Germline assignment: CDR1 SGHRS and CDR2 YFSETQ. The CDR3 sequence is CASSLGGQISGNTIYF. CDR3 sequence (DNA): TGCGCCAGCAGCTTGGGGGGACAGATCTCTGGAAACACCATATATTTT.

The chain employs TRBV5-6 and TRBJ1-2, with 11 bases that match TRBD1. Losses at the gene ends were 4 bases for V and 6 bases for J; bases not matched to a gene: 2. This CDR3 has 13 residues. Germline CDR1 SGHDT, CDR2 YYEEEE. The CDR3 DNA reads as TGTGCCAGCAGCAGGGGACAGGGGGATGGCTACACCTTC. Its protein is CASSRGQGDGYTF.

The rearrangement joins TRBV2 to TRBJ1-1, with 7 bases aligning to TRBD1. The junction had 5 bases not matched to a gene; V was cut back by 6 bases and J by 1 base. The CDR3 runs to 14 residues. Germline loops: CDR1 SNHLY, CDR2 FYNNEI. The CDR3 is CASRPGQKNTEAFF. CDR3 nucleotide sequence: TGTGCCAGCAGACCGGGACAGAAGAACACTGAAGCTTTCTTT.

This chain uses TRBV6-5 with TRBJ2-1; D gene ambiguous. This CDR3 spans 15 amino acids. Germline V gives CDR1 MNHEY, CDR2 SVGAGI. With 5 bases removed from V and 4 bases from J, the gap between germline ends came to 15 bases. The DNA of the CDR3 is TGTGCCAGCAGTCCTGACACCTTACTTTACAATGAGCAGTTCTTC. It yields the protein CASSPDTLLYNEQFF.

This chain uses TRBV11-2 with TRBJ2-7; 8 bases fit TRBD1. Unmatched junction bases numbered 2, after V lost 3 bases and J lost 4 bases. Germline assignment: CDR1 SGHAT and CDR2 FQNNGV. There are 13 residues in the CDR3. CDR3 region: CASSFDRGYEQYF. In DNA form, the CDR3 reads TGTGCCAGCAGCTTCGACAGGGGATACGAGCAGTACTTC. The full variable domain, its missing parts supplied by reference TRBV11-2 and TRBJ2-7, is EAGVAQSPRYKIIEKRQSVAFWCNPISGHATLYWYQQILGQGPKLLIQFQNNGVVDDSQLPKDRFSAERLKGVDSTLKIQPAKLEDSAVYLCASSFDRGYEQYFGPGTRLTVT.

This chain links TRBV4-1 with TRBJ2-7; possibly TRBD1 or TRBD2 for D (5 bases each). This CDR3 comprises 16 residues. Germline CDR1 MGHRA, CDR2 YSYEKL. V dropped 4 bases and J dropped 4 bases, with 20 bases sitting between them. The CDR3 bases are TGCGCCAGCAGCCGAGGGGCGGGCTCGATGGCTTACGAGCAGTACTTC. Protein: CASSRGAGSMAYEQYF.

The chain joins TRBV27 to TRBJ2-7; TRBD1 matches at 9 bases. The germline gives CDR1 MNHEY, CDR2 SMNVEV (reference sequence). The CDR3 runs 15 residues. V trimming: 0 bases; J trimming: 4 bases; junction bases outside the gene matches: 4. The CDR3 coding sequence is TGTGCCAGCAGTTTATCGGGGGACAGGGATTACGAGCAGTACTTC. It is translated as CASSLSGDRDYEQYF.

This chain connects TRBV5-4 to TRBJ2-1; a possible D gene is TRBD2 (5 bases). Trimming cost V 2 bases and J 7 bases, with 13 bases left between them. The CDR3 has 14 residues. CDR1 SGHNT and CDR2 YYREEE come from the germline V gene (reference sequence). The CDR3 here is CASSFAGGWNEQFF. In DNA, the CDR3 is TGTGCCAGCAGCTTTGCGGGCGGGTGGAATGAGCAGTTCTTC.

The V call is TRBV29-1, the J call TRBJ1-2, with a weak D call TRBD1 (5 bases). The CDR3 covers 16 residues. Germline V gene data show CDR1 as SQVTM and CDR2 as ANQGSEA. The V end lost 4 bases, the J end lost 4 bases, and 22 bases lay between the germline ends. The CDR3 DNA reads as TGCAGCGTTGTCCCGCAAACAGGTACTAAAGGCTATGGCTACACCTTC. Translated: CSVVPQTGTKGYGYTF.

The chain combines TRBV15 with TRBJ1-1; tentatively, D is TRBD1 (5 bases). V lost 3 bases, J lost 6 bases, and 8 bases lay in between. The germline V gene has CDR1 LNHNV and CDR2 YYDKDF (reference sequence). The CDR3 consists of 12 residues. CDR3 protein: CATSRGGAEAFF. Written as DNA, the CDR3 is TGTGCCACCAGCAGGGGGGGGGCTGAAGCTTTCTTT.

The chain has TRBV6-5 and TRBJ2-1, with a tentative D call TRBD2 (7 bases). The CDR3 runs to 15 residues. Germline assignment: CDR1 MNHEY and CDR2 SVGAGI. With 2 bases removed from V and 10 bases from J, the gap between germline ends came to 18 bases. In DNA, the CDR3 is TGTGCCAGCAGTTACCAGAGCGGGACACTCAGGGAGCAGTTCTTC. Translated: CASSYQSGTLREQFF.

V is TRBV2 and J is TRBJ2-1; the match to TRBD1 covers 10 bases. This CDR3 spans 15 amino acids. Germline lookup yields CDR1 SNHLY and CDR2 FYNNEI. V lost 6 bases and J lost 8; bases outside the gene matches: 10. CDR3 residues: CASSDDRGREDEQFF. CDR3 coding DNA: TGTGCCAGCAGCGATGACAGGGGGCGAGAGGATGAGCAGTTCTTC.

This CDR3 reads CASSYFQEQYF. The CDR3 coding sequence is TGTGCCAGCAGTTACTTTCAGGAGCAGTACTTC. The V and J genes are TRBV6-5 and TRBJ2-7; the D is unclear. Trimming took 1 base from V and 7 from J, leaving 5 bases between them. Germline V CDR1 and CDR2: MNHEY, SVGAGI. The CDR3 totals 11 residues.

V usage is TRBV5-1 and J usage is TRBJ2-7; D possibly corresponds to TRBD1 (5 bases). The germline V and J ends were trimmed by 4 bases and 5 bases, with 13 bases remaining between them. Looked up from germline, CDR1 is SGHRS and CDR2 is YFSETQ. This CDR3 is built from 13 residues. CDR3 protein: CASSVSGPDEQYF. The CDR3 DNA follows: TGCGCCAGCAGCGTTTCAGGGCCCGACGAGCAGTACTTC.